The 17 T cell receptor beta chains in this list originate from one sample, sequenced in a study of CD8 T cells in ankylosing spondylitis (dated by TCRdb to between 2016 and 2019). Library construction relied on 5' RACE. The run used an Illumina HiSeq 2500. Through fastp at Q25 and MiXCR, TCRdb rebuilt clones from the public reads, retaining in-frame beta chains. Entries are consolidated by CDR3 protein sequence, retaining the most common genes and DNA. This sample gives roughly 240,000 distinct CDR3 sequences in total; under 8.5% of them show up just once. 4% to 5% of the sample is taken by the ten largest. Sample: blood, either unsorted or a sorted T cell fraction (not recorded which). The receptors were gathered from a female donor with ankylosing spondylitis or in good health (not recorded which).

This clonotype was seen ten or more times. The V gene is TRBV5-1, the J gene TRBJ2-1; D remains unclear. V gave up 0 bases and J gave up 4 bases, with 11 bases separating them. Germline assignment: CDR1 SGHRS and CDR2 YFSETQ. This CDR3 comprises 15 residues. CDR3 nucleotide sequence: TGCGCCAGCAGCTTGGCCAGAACGGGTTACAATGAGCAGTTCTTC. This gives the protein CASSLARTGYNEQFF. Combining the CDR3 with reference TRBV5-1 and TRBJ2-1 gives the whole variable domain KAGVTQTPRYLIKTRGQQVTLSCSPISGHRSVSWYQQTPGQGLQFLFEYFSETQRNKGNFPGRFSGRQFSNSRSEMNVSTLELGDSALYLCASSLARTGYNEQFFGPGTRLTVL.

This clonotype was detected many times. The genes are TRBV5-1 and TRBJ2-3; TRBD1 might be the D (5 bases). The CDR3 is made up of 14 amino acids. Germline V gene sequence: CDR1 SGHRS, CDR2 YFSETQ. V was clipped by 0 bases and J by 9 bases, with 14 bases between them. CDR3 bases: TGCGCCAGCAGCTTGGGACAGTCCCAGGGAACGCAGTATTTT. Amino acid sequence: CASSLGQSQGTQYF.

This clonotype was observed at least ten times. The chain has TRBV4-3 and TRBJ2-1; 10 bases line up with TRBD2. V lost 5 bases, J lost 7 bases, and 8 bases stayed unmatched. Germline CDR1 reads LGHNA; CDR2 reads YSLEER. This CDR3 comprises 15 residues. CDR3: CASSAQTSGKNEQFF. The CDR3, as DNA: TGCGCCAGCAGCGCCCAAACTAGCGGGAAAAATGAGCAGTTCTTC.

The chain carries TRBV11-2 and TRBJ2-7, with 11 nucleotides matching TRBD1. The CDR3 sequence is 15 residues long. V was pared by 4 bases and J by 4 bases, with 6 bases of the junction left unmatched. In germline, CDR1 is SGHAT, CDR2 FQNNGV. CDR3 coding DNA: TGTGCCAGCAGCTCTACTCGGGACAGGGGGTACGAGCAGTACTTC. Translation gives CASSSTRDRGYEQYF.

This clonotype has a count of ten or more. The chain has TRBV15 and TRBJ2-1; the match to TRBD1 covers 11 bases. The CDR3 loop spans 19 amino acids. Germline-derived CDR1 and CDR2 are LNHNV and YYDKDF (reference sequence). Trimming took 0 bases from V and 3 from J; bases not matched to a gene: 10. The CDR3 here is CATSRDYPTGTGGYNEQFF. The CDR3 DNA is TGTGCCACCAGCAGAGACTACCCTACCGGGACAGGGGGCTACAATGAGCAGTTCTTC.

This clonotype was seen at least ten times. V gene TRBV6-1 combines with J gene TRBJ1-1; D call uncertain. V lost 7 bases and J 5 bases, leaving 11 bases between the germline ends. Germline V gene lookup returns CDR1 MNHNS and CDR2 SASEGT. This CDR3 region has 12 residues. The CDR3 DNA reads TGTGCCAGCATCGGAAGGAGGACTGAAGCTTTCTTT. Its translation is CASIGRRTEAFF.

This clonotype was recorded many times. This chain connects TRBV11-2 to TRBJ2-1; 8 bases agree with TRBD2. CDR1 and CDR2 (germline): SGHAT, FQNNGV. Losses at the gene ends were 5 bases for V and 5 bases for J; bases not matched to a gene: 8. CDR3 size: 15 residues. The CDR3 DNA reads as TGTGCCAGCAGCCCACTAGGACTAGCTGACAATGAGCAGTTCTTC. It codes for CASSPLGLADNEQFF.

This clonotype has a count of ten or more. J is TRBJ2-5 and V is TRBV29-1; 7 nucleotides line up with TRBD2. CDR1 SQVTM and CDR2 ANQGSEA come from the germline V gene. This CDR3 spans 13 amino acids. V shed 6 bases and J 5 bases; nucleotides not matched to a gene: 9. The CDR3: CSVPQRDGETQYF. The CDR3 DNA follows: TGCAGCGTCCCCCAGCGGGACGGGGAGACCCAGTACTTC.

This clonotype has at least ten counts. In DNA, the CDR3 is TGTGCCAGCAGTTTCGGGAGGCACGGGTACGAGCAGTACTTC. As protein: CASSFGRHGYEQYF. The chain employs TRBV12-3 or TRBV12-4 and TRBJ2-7; 7 bases are shared with TRBD2. V was pared by 3 bases and J by 4 bases, with 6 bases of the junction left unmatched. The CDR3 loop spans 14 amino acids.

In its sample, this clonotype was seen many times. V gene TRBV24-1 combines with J gene TRBJ2-1; possible D gene TRBD2, 6 bases. The CDR3 runs 15 residues. Germline-derived CDR1 and CDR2 are KGHDR and SFDVKD. Trimming took 3 bases from V and 3 from J, leaving 11 bases between them. The CDR3 nucleotides read TGTGCCACCAGTGATCTAGAGGAGGGCTACAATGAGCAGTTCTTC. Its protein is CATSDLEEGYNEQFF.

This clonotype was seen repeatedly, ten times or more. V and J are TRBV2 and TRBJ2-2; D assignment may be TRBD1 or TRBD2 (5 bases each). The germline V gene encodes CDR1 SNHLY and CDR2 FYNNEI. This CDR3 spans 15 amino acids. Trimming left V 8 bases short and J 4 bases short, with 17 bases between. DNA of the CDR3: TGTGCCAGCTCCATGAGGGGCGCTGCCACCGGGGAGCTGTTTTTT. Translation gives CASSMRGAATGELFF.

The sample holds many counts of this clonotype. The chain recombines TRBV5-4 with TRBJ1-2; D remains unclear. This CDR3 spans 12 amino acids. CDR1 and CDR2 (germline): SGHNT, YYREEE (reference sequence). The germline V and J ends were trimmed by 2 bases and 8 bases, with 10 bases remaining between them. CDR3 nucleotides: TGTGCCAGCAGCTTCCCCAGCGGGGGCTACACCTTC. Translated, it gives CASSFPSGGYTF. Full variable domain (missing parts from reference TRBV5-4 and TRBJ1-2): ETGVTQSPTHLIKTRGQQVTLRCSSQSGHNTVSWYQQALGQGPQFIFQYYREEENGRGNFPPRFSGLQFPNYSSELNVNALELDDSALYLCASSFPSGGYTFGSGTRLTVV.

This clonotype has ten or more counts. This chain uses TRBV12-3 or TRBV12-4 with TRBJ1-1; maybe TRBD1 (6 bases). The CDR3 totals 15 residues. V was cut by 4 bases and J by 4 bases, with 16 bases left in between. CDR3 sequence reads: CASSSQGASVTEAFF. In DNA, the CDR3 is TGTGCCAGCAGTTCACAGGGCGCAAGCGTCACTGAAGCTTTCTTT.

This clonotype was found many times. V usage is TRBV24-1 and J usage is TRBJ2-1; D not resolved. Germline V gene sequence: CDR1 KGHDR, CDR2 SFDVKD. This CDR3 contains 12 residues. Trimming removed 3 bases at V and 7 bases at J, with 6 bases between. CDR3 bases: TGTGCCACCAGTGATCCCGGGAATGAGCAGTTCTTC. Translating gives CATSDPGNEQFF.

V usage is TRBV13 and J usage is TRBJ2-3; unclear D gene. This CDR3 region has 16 residues. Trimming removed 5 bases at V and 4 bases at J, with 19 bases between. Germline V gene sequence: CDR1 PRHDT, CDR2 FYEKMQ (reference sequence). The CDR3 loop reads CASSPSLWVSADTQYF. The CDR3 nucleotides read TGTGCCAGCAGCCCCTCCTTGTGGGTGTCGGCAGATACGCAGTATTTT.

This clonotype was detected ten times or more. The chain employs TRBV9 and TRBJ1-2; D is unclear. V lost 0 bases to trimming and J lost 3 bases, with 9 bases between them. CDR1 SGDLS and CDR2 YYNGEE come from the germline V gene. The CDR3 contains 14 residues. The CDR3 bases are TGTGCCAGCAGCGTAGTCGGAGGATACTATGGCTACACCTTC. Amino acid sequence: CASSVVGGYYGYTF.

The rearrangement uses TRBV6-7 and TRBJ1-2; tentatively, D is TRBD1 (5 bases). TRBV6-7 is recorded as an ORF, its role being uncertain. This CDR3 comprises 16 residues. The V gene lost 10 bases and the J gene lost 0 bases, with 21 bases spanning the gap. The CDR3 nucleotides are TGTGCCAAGAACCGGGACCGCTTCTTATCTAACTATGGCTACACCTTC. As protein: CAKNRDRFLSNYGYTF.